Presented here are 14 T cell receptor beta chains from one specimen sequenced in a study of vaccination effects on CD4 cells after COVID-19. Antigen-specific CD4+ T cell clonotypes were called by their expansion after viral peptide-pool culture in ViraFEST. After roughly eleven days in culture, the CD4+ T cells were isolated. Absence of prior SARS-CoV-2 infection characterized the vaccine recipients, who showed negative nucleocapsid antibodies. These receptors are not linked to any known antigen. Only in-frame clones appear in the TCRdb table, and some are missing; sequencing was by immunoSEQ multiplex PCR. In the table there are around 45,000 clones, around 77% of which are singletons. This specimen was CD4+ T cells from PBMCs cultured with SARS-CoV-2 spike peptides, taken before COVID-19 vaccination. The receptor source for this set is a human donor who received a COVID-19 vaccine.

The CDR3 loop reads CASRRGPDEKLFF. The CDR3 nucleotides read TGTGCCAGCCGAAGGGGGCCGGATGAAAAACTGTTTTTT. J is TRBJ1-4 and V is TRBV25-1; 7 bases match TRBD1. The CDR3 length is 13 residues. CDR1 is MGHDK and CDR2 is SYGVNS in the germline V gene. Trimming cost V 8 bases and J 6 bases; bases outside gene matches: 6.

The CDR3 coding sequence is TGTGCCAGCAGTGGGACCGTCCAAGAGACCCAGTACTTC. This codes for CASSGTVQETQYF. This rearrangement joins TRBV2 to TRBJ2-5, with unresolved D. This CDR3 has 13 amino acids. CDR1 SNHLY and CDR2 FYNNEI come from the germline V gene. V lost 4 bases, J lost 1 base, and 7 bases lay in between.

The rearrangement links TRBV11-3 to TRBJ2-1; TRBD2 aligns across 13 bases. J gave up 9 bases and V 4 bases, and 9 bases lay outside the gene matches. Germline CDR1 reads SGHNT; CDR2 reads YENEEA. CDR3 length: 16 residues. In nucleotides, the CDR3 is TGTGCCAGCAGCTCCAGGACTAGCGGGGGAAATAGTGAGCAGTTCTTC. It yields the protein CASSSRTSGGNSEQFF.

In this sample, this clone turned up a few times. V usage is TRBV18 and J usage is TRBJ2-2; D is undetermined. The germline V and J ends were trimmed by 1 base and 7 bases, with 10 bases remaining between them. Per germline, CDR1 KGHSH and CDR2 LQKENI. This CDR3 has 14 residues. CDR3 nucleotide sequence: TGTGCCAGCTCACCACGGACCCTCGACGGGGAGCTGTTTTTT. Translating gives CASSPRTLDGELFF.

The DNA of the CDR3 is TGTGCCAGCAGCTTATTGGGGCAGGGTAATGAAAAACTGTTTTTT. Residues: CASSLLGQGNEKLFF. The V call is TRBV7-2, the J call TRBJ1-4; tentative D call: TRBD1 (5 bases). The germline V gene encodes CDR1 SGHTA and CDR2 FQGNSA. V was pared by 2 bases and J by 4 bases, with 11 bases between. This CDR3 comprises 15 residues.

This chain uses TRBV24-1 with TRBJ1-1, with a possible D match to TRBD1 (5 bases). With 2 bases removed from V and 1 base from J, the gap between germline ends came to 10 bases. CDR3 size: 15 residues. Looked up from germline, CDR1 is KGHDR and CDR2 is SFDVKD. The CDR3, as DNA: TGTGCCACCAGTGATTCGGCAGGGCGGAACACTGAAGCTTTCTTT. Translating gives CATSDSAGRNTEAFF.

This clone was counted once. The chain couples TRBV21-1 to TRBJ2-5. TRBV21-1 is assigned pseudogene status. The CDR3 has 11 residues. In DNA form, the CDR3 reads TGTGCCAGAAGGGTCGGGGAGACCCAGTACTTC. The encoded protein is CARRVGETQYF.

The V and J genes are TRBV9 and TRBJ2-1, with 9 bases aligning to TRBD2. Germline lookup yields CDR1 SGDLS and CDR2 YYNGEE. The CDR3 has 15 amino acids. V dropped 0 bases and J dropped 3; count of bases not matched to a gene: 1. The chain's CDR3 is CASSVDSGSYNEQFF. The CDR3 DNA follows: TGTGCCAGCAGCGTAGATAGCGGGAGCTACAATGAGCAGTTCTTC.

The chain combines TRBV2 with TRBJ2-2; tentatively, D is TRBD1 or TRBD2 (5 bases each). The CDR3 consists of 14 residues. Trimming removed 6 bases at V and 0 bases at J, with 8 bases between. Germline lookup yields CDR1 SNHLY and CDR2 FYNNEI. CDR3 bases: TGTGCCAGCAGGGGGACGGCGAACACCGGGGAGCTGTTTTTT. Protein product: CASRGTANTGELFF.

This clone is a singleton in its sample. The V gene is TRBV3-1 (or the pseudogene TRBV3-2), the J gene TRBJ1-5; tentative D call: TRBD1 (6 bases). Trimming cost V 0 bases and J 5 bases, with 11 bases left between them. From germline, CDR1 is LGHDT and CDR2 YNNKEL (reference sequence). The CDR3 consists of 15 residues. The CDR3 coding sequence is TGTGCCAGCAGCCAAGATAGGGGGAAGGATCAGCCCCAGCATTTT. Amino acid sequence: CASSQDRGKDQPQHF.

There are a few counts of this clone. The chain joins TRBV2 to TRBJ2-1; D may match TRBD1 or TRBD2 (5 bases each). This CDR3 region has 15 residues. CDR1 is SNHLY, CDR2 FYNNEI, per germline. The V end was cut by 4 bases, the J end by 4 bases, with 14 bases between. The CDR3 is CASSASGLGYNEQFF. CDR3 DNA: TGTGCCAGCAGTGCATCGGGGCTAGGGTACAATGAGCAGTTCTTC.

The chain uses TRBV6-1 and TRBJ2-7, with 7 positions matching TRBD1. This CDR3 region has 15 residues. V shed 3 bases, J shed 3 bases, and the junction held 8 bases outside the gene matches. The V gene's germline CDR1 is MNHNS and CDR2 SASEGT. The CDR3 spells CASSDRRGFFYEQYV. CDR3 sequence (DNA): TGTGCCAGCAGTGATCGCAGGGGGTTTTTCTACGAGCAGTACGTC.

V and J are TRBV6-2 or TRBV6-3 and TRBJ1-5; a weak D match, TRBD1 (5 bases). Germline CDR1 is MNHEY and CDR2 is SVGEGT. V gave up 4 bases and J gave up 6 bases, with 13 bases separating them. The length of the CDR3 is 14 residues. The CDR3 nucleotides are TGTGCCAGCAGTTCTCCCGGGACTAGTCAGCCCCAGCATTTT. Protein product: CASSSPGTSQPQHF.

The chain combines TRBV12-3 or TRBV12-4 with TRBJ1-1, with D perhaps matching TRBD1 (6 bases). V was trimmed by 2 bases and J by 4 bases, leaving 8 bases between them. CDR3 length: 13 residues. In nucleotides, the CDR3 is TGTGCCAGCAGTTTAATAGGGGGCACTGAAGCTTTCTTT. This sequence encodes CASSLIGGTEAFF.